One TCR beta chain is described in this entry. Its antigen is undetermined. CDR1 is SGHTA and CDR2 is FQGTGA in the germline V gene. The CDR3 consists of 14 residues. Trimming shortened V by 3 bases and J by 6 bases, and 14 bases separated the two germline ends. This sample is part of a study of response to subunit inactivated influenza vaccine. Study outcomes and limitations: There was a suggestion from the authors that each seasonal influenza vaccination recruits few new T cells.

From the RT-PCR reads, TCRdb called clonotypes with MiXCR, one entry per CDR3 protein. The table has approximately 500,000 distinct CDR3 sequences, 20% to 25% seen once. This sample was also put to use in a study of T cells expressing NK-cell markers. From that paper: The cDNA for TCR beta came from 5'RACE template switching with UMIs.

The source is a man between 50 and 59 years old who received an inactivated influenza vaccine. The V gene is TRBV7-3, the J gene TRBJ1-2; D perhaps matches TRBD1 (6 bases). This specimen consisted of CD4+ T cells sorted from PBMCs, obtained 11 to 12 days after vaccination. CDR3 DNA: TGTGCCAGCAGCTTTGGGGGGGCCACGGATGGCTACACCTTC. It codes for CASSFGGATDGYTF.